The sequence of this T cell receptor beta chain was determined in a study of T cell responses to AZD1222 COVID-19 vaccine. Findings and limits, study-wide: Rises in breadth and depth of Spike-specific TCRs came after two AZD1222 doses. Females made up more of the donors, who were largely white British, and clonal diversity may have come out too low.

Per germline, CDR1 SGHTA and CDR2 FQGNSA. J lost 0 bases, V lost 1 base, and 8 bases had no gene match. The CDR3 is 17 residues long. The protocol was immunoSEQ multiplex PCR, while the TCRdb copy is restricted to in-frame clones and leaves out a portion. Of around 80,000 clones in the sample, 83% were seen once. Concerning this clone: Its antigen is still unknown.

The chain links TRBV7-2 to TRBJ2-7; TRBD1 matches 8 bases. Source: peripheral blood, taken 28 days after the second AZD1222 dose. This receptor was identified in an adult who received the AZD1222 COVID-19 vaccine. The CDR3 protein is CASSLETGAHPSYEQYF. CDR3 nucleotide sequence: TGTGCCAGCAGCTTAGAGACAGGGGCACATCCCTCCTACGAGCAGTACTTC.